These 6 T cell receptor beta chains originate from one sample sequenced in a study of circulating CD8 cells and anti-PD-1 response in melanoma. Using about 15 ng of total RNA, TCR libraries were made with the QIAseq Immune Repertoire TCR panel. TCRdb analysed the reads with MiXCR anew, one entry per CDR3 protein. The data show about 310 distinct CDR3 sequences, with over 9.5% seen just once and around 50% held by the top ten. Sorting of live CD3+CD8+TCRalphabeta+ cells by PD-1 and/or TIGIT gave four subsets. The sample consisted of CD8+ T cells from PBMCs, taken at baseline or after one month of anti-PD-1 therapy (not recorded which). These receptors were taken from a human donor with melanoma.

Judged by abundance, this clonotype is medium-sized. The chain is built from TRBV27 and TRBJ2-3; 7 nucleotides agree with TRBD1. The CDR3 covers 14 residues. With 9 bases clipped from V and 7 bases from J, the junction kept 13 bases outside the gene matches. CDR1 MNHEY and CDR2 SMNVEV come from the germline V gene (reference sequence). The CDR3 is CASLTGTDTHTQYF. The CDR3 region has the DNA TGTGCCAGTCTCACAGGGACAGATACGCATACGCAGTATTTT.

This clonotype qualifies as large. The chain has TRBV13 and TRBJ2-1; no clear D gene. The CDR3 spans 15 residues. The V gene lost 3 bases and the J gene lost 5 bases, with 14 bases spanning the gap. The germline gives CDR1 PRHDT, CDR2 FYEKMQ (reference sequence). The CDR3 region has the DNA TGTGCCAGCAGCTTGAGGACGGCTAATAACAATGAGCAGTTCTTC. It yields the protein CASSLRTANNNEQFF. Together with reference TRBV13 and TRBJ2-1, the CDR3 gives the full variable domain: AAGVIQSPRHLIKEKRETATLKCYPIPRHDTVYWYQQGPGQDPQFLISFYEKMQSDKGSIPDRFSAQQFSDYHSELNMSSLELGDSALYFCASSLRTANNNEQFFGPGTRLTVL.

This clonotype is medium-sized by share. The genes are TRBV28 and TRBJ1-6; no reliable D call. The CDR3 loop spans 13 amino acids. The germline gives CDR1 MDHEN, CDR2 SYDVKM. This chain's CDR3 is CAVFRSGNSPLHF. The CDR3 nucleotides read TGTGCAGTATTCAGGAGCGGTAATTCACCCCTCCACTTT.

This clonotype has more than one count but fewer than ten. This clone may be a read error of a much larger clone one base away. The chain employs TRBV14 and TRBJ2-7; 7 positions match TRBD1. CDR3 size: 13 residues. V lost 6 bases and J lost 9; bases outside the gene matches: 11. From germline, CDR1 is SGHDN and CDR2 FVKESK. The CDR3 loop is CASSWTGTNGQYF. CDR3 sequence (DNA): TGTGCCAGCAGTTGGACAGGTACGAATGGGCAGTACTTC.

This clonotype is categorized as large. The chain joins TRBV20-1 to TRBJ2-7; D may correspond to TRBD1 or TRBD2 (5 bases each). CDR1 and CDR2 from the germline V gene are DFQATT and SNEGSKA (reference sequence). This CDR3 contains 15 residues. V lost 5 bases and J 1 base, leaving 18 bases between the germline ends. In DNA form, the CDR3 reads TGCAGTGCTGAACCGAGGGGCATGAGGTCCTACGAGCAGTACTTC. The encoded protein is CSAEPRGMRSYEQYF.

This clonotype qualifies as large. This sequence joins TRBV27 and TRBJ2-7, with 11 bases that match TRBD1. V was clipped by 5 bases and J by 6 bases; unmatched bases: 12. The germline gives CDR1 MNHEY, CDR2 SMNVEV (reference sequence). The CDR3 is 16 residues long. For the CDR3, the DNA is TGTGCCAGCAGTCACACCCGGACAGGGGGCCTCGTCGAGCAGTACTTC. Protein product: CASSHTRTGGLVEQYF.